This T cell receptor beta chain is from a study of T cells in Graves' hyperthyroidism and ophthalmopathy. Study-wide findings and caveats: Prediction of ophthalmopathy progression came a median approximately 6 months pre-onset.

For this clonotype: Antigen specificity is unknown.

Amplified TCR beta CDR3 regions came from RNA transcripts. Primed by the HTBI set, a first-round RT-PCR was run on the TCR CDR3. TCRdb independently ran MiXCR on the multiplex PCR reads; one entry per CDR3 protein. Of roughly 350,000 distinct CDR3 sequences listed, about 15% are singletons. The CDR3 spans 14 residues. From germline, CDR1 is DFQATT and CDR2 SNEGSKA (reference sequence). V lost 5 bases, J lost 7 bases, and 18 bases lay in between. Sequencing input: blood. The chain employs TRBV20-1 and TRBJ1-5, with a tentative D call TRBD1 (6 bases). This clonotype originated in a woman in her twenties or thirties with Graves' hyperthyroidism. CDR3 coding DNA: TGCAGTGCTTCCACAGGGACCCGCGAGCAGCCCCAGCATTTT. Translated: CSASTGTREQPQHF.